This TCR beta chain was documented in a study of T cells in Graves' hyperthyroidism and ophthalmopathy. RNA transcripts gave rise to amplified TCR beta CDR3 regions. Using the HTBI primer set, a first-round RT-PCR was run on the TCR CDR3. TCRdb recomputed calls from the multiplex PCR reads with MiXCR, one row per CDR3 protein. This table has about 560,000 distinct CDR3 sequences, about 45% appearing once. Uncontrolled infection, other autoimmune disease, pregnancy or lactation excluded patients. Sequencing was done on a sample of peripheral blood or thyroid tissue (not recorded which). This TCR came from a woman between 18 and 29 years old with Graves' hyperthyroidism.

The DNA of the CDR3 is TGTGCCAGCAGCCGCGACAGGGGGCGCGGGTATGGCTACACCTTC. Its translation is CASSRDRGRGYGYTF. The genes are TRBV7-2 and TRBJ1-2; TRBD1 agrees at 10 bases. This CDR3 has 15 amino acids. Germline V gene sequence: CDR1 SGHTA, CDR2 FQGNSA. V trimming: 5 bases; J trimming: 5 bases; junction bases outside the gene matches: 8.